These 3 T cell receptor beta chains came from one sample sequenced in a study of cytomegalovirus exposure and HLA in healthy donors. PCR involved 60 Vbeta and 13 Jbeta primers. The protocol was immunoSEQ multiplex PCR, while the TCRdb copy is restricted to in-frame clones and leaves out a portion. This repertoire shows about 150,000 clones, more than 75% found once; its top ten account for roughly 12%. Sequenced input: PBMCs. These receptors were taken from a man aged 25 to 40 in good health and CMV-seropositive.

This chain connects TRBV19 to TRBJ2-7; the D is unclear. V gave up 3 bases and J gave up 3 bases, with 12 bases separating them. The length of the CDR3 is 14 residues. Looked up from germline, CDR1 is LNHDA and CDR2 is SQIVND (reference sequence). The CDR3 reads CASSMAQAGYEQYF. CDR3 coding DNA: TGTGCCAGTAGTATGGCCCAGGCTGGCTACGAGCAGTACTTC. Full variable domain (rest looked up from reference TRBV19 and TRBJ2-7): DGGITQSPKYLFRKEGQNVTLSCEQNLNHDAMYWYRQDPGQGLRLIYYSQIVNDFQKGDIAEGYSVSREKKESFPLTVTSAQKNPTAFYLCASSMAQAGYEQYFGPGTRLTVT.

CDR3 residues: CASSLAQGLIVSNQPQHF. The CDR3 bases are TGCGCCAGCAGCTTGGCGCAGGGGCTTATAGTTAGCAATCAGCCCCAGCATTTT. This sequence joins TRBV5-1 and TRBJ1-5; TRBD1 is a possible D gene (6 bases). The V gene lost 0 bases and the J gene lost 0 bases, with 16 bases spanning the gap. This CDR3 contains 18 residues. In germline, CDR1 is SGHRS, CDR2 YFSETQ.

The J gene is TRBJ1-1, the V gene TRBV6-1; D gene unclear. CDR3 length: 14 amino acids. In germline, CDR1 is MNHNS, CDR2 SASEGT. Trimming removed 3 bases at V and 0 bases at J, with 8 bases between. CDR3 amino acids: CASSDGTLNTEAFF. The CDR3 DNA follows: TGTGCCAGCAGTGATGGTACTCTGAACACTGAAGCTTTCTTT.